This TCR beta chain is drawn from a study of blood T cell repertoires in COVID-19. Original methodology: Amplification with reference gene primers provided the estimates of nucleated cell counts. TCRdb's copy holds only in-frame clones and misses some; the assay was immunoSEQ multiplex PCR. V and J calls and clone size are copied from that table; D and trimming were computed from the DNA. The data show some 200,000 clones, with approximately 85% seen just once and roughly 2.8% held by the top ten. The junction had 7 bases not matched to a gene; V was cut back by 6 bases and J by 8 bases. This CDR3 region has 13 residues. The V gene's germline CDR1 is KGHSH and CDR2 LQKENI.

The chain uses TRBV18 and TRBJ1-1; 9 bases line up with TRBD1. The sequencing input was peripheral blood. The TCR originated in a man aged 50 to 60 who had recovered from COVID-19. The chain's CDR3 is CASSHDTGGEAFF. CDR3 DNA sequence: TGTGCCAGCTCGCATGACACAGGGGGCGAAGCTTTCTTT.